This is a list of T cell receptor beta chains from one sample in a study of Graves' ophthalmopathy and Graves' hyperthyroidism. Each CDR3 protein gets one entry after TCRdb re-called the multiplex PCR reads with MiXCR. Of 200,000 to 300,000 distinct CDR3 sequences listed, approximately 42% are singletons. The sequenced sample was peripheral blood. The source of these receptors is an adult man with Graves' ophthalmopathy. Both conserved end residues are part of each CDR3. Fields, in order: CDR3 length, clone size, D gene, V gene, J gene, CDR3 DNA, CDR3 protein. The D gene is left open where the match is weak. For some rows the clone size is stated as once, few or many, or as a class when expanded; others skip it.

length: 16
size: many
D: -
V: TRBV10-3
J: TRBJ2-6
DNA: TGTGCCATCATGCCCACCTCTGGCGTAGGGGCCAACGTCCTGACTTTC
CDR3: CAIMPTSGVGANVLTF

length: 15
size: few
D: -
V: TRBV4-2
J: TRBJ2-2
DNA: TGTGCCAGCAGCCAAGACTCAGGGAGCACCGGGGAGCTGTTTTTT
CDR3: CASSQDSGSTGELFF

length: 15
size: -
D: -
V: TRBV27
J: TRBJ1-3
DNA: TGTGCCAGCAGTTTAATTGGGACGTCTGGAAACACCATATATTTT
CDR3: CASSLIGTSGNTIYF

length: 14
size: few
D: -
V: TRBV2
J: TRBJ1-5
DNA: TGTGCCAGCAGGACCGGGACCTACAATCAGCCCCAGCATTTT
CDR3: CASRTGTYNQPQHF

length: 11
size: once
D: -
V: TRBV7-9
J: TRBJ2-7
DNA: TGTGCCAGCAGCATCGCCTACCAGCAGTACTTC
CDR3: CASSIAYQQYF

length: 16
size: -
D: -
V: TRBV16
J: TRBJ1-6
DNA: TGTGCCAGCAGCCAAAAGTACCCAGGGGCTAATTCACCCCTCCACTTT
CDR3: CASSQKYPGANSPLHF

length: 13
size: many
D: -
V: TRBV7-9
J: TRBJ2-7
DNA: TGTGCCAGCAGCTCAGGAACAACCTACGAGCAGTACTTC
CDR3: CASSSGTTYEQYF

length: 14
size: few
D: -
V: TRBV10-1
J: TRBJ2-5
DNA: TGCGCCAGCAGTGAGTCGGGCTCCGTGGAGACCCAGTACTTC
CDR3: CASSESGSVETQYF

length: 14
size: few
D: TRBD2
V: TRBV29-1
J: TRBJ2-5
DNA: TGCAGCGTTGAAGAGGGGGGGGGGGTTCAGACCCAGTACTTC
CDR3: CSVEEGGGVQTQYF

length: 14
size: few
D: -
V: TRBV7-9
J: TRBJ2-2
DNA: TGTGCCAGCAGCTTAATGGGACACACCGGGGAGCTGTTTTTT
CDR3: CASSLMGHTGELFF

length: 15
size: -
D: -
V: TRBV19
J: TRBJ1-5
DNA: TGTGCCAGTAAAGGTGGAGCAGGTTACAATCAGCCCCAGCATTTT
CDR3: CASKGGAGYNQPQHF

length: 12
size: many
D: -
V: TRBV7-6
J: TRBJ2-5
DNA: TGTGCCAGCAGCTTAGTGGCTGAGACCCAGTACTTC
CDR3: CASSLVAETQYF

length: 17
size: -
D: -
V: TRBV10-3
J: TRBJ2-2
DNA: TGTGCCAGCACATCGGGGACCCTGCTAGGAGACACCGGGGAGCTGTTTTTT
CDR3: CASTSGTLLGDTGELFF

length: 16
size: few
D: TRBD2
V: TRBV20-1
J: TRBJ2-5
DNA: TGCAGTGCTAGAGTGGCCCGACTAGCGATCCAAGAGACCCAGTACTTC
CDR3: CSARVARLAIQETQYF

length: 15
size: few
D: -
V: TRBV19
J: TRBJ1-4
DNA: TGTGCCAGTATACCGGGACATCAAACTAATGAAAAACTGTTTTTT
CDR3: CASIPGHQTNEKLFF

length: 15
size: -
D: TRBD1
V: TRBV29-1
J: TRBJ1-4
DNA: TGCAGCGTTCAGCAGGACAGGGGGCGGAATGAAAAACTGTTTTTT
CDR3: CSVQQDRGRNEKLFF

length: 13
size: -
D: TRBD2
V: TRBV2
J: TRBJ2-3
DNA: TGTGCCAGCGAGGAGCGGGAGTCAGATACGCAGTATTTT
CDR3: CASEERESDTQYF

length: 15
size: many
D: -
V: TRBV19
J: TRBJ1-1
DNA: TGTGCCAGTAGTCCGGGGGGCAGTTACCGCACTGAAGCTTTCTTT
CDR3: CASSPGGSYRTEAFF

length: 13
size: -
D: -
V: TRBV24-1
J: TRBJ2-7
DNA: TGTGCCACCAGTGATGCGTCAGCCTACGAGCAGTACTTT
CDR3: CATSDASAYEQYF

length: 14
size: -
D: TRBD2
V: TRBV10-2
J: TRBJ2-5
DNA: TGCGCCAGCAGTTGGCTAGCGGGAGAGGAGACCCAGCACTTC
CDR3: CASSWLAGEETQHF

length: 15
size: -
D: TRBD2
V: TRBV7-1
J: TRBJ2-7
DNA: TGTGCCAGCAGCTCCGGGACTAGCCGCTTGTTCGAGCAGTACTTC
CDR3: CASSSGTSRLFEQYF

length: 16
size: -
D: -
V: TRBV29-1
J: TRBJ1-1
DNA: TGCAGTGCTACAAGGGGGGTGGAGGACTCGAACACTGAAGCTTTCTTT
CDR3: CSATRGVEDSNTEAFF

length: 12
size: many
D: -
V: TRBV5-6
J: TRBJ1-1
DNA: TGTGCCAGCAGCCTGGGACCGGGTGAAGCTTTCTTT
CDR3: CASSLGPGEAFF

length: 13
size: few
D: TRBD1
V: TRBV7-2
J: TRBJ2-5
DNA: TGTGCCAGCAGCCCCAGGGACAGAAAGACCCAGTACTTC
CDR3: CASSPRDRKTQYF

length: 17
size: -
D: TRBD2
V: TRBV7-3
J: TRBJ2-2
DNA: TGTGCCAGCAGCTTACGGGGCCGCGGGGGGGTCACCGGGGAGCTGTTTTTT
CDR3: CASSLRGRGGVTGELFF

length: 16
size: -
D: TRBD2
V: TRBV27
J: TRBJ2-1
DNA: TGTGCCAGCAGTACCGGTAGACTAGCGGGAGACAATGAGCAGTTCTTC
CDR3: CASSTGRLAGDNEQFF

length: 13
size: few
D: -
V: TRBV6-1
J: TRBJ1-5
DNA: TGTGCCAGCAAGGAAGGCGGCAATCAGCCCCAGCATTTT
CDR3: CASKEGGNQPQHF

length: 15
size: once
D: TRBD1
V: TRBV10-1
J: TRBJ1-2
DNA: TGTGCCAGCAGTTACTCTACGGACAGGGCCTATGGCTACACCTTC
CDR3: CASSYSTDRAYGYTF

length: 18
size: -
D: -
V: TRBV4-2
J: TRBJ1-4
DNA: TGTGCCAGCAGCCAAGATCGTCCGGACTCCTCCCTTGGGGAAAAACTGTTTTTT
CDR3: CASSQDRPDSSLGEKLFF

length: 16
size: few
D: TRBD1
V: TRBV4-1
J: TRBJ1-1
DNA: TGCGCCAGCAGCCAAAGTGAGCGGGACAGAGACACTGAAGCTTTCTTT
CDR3: CASSQSERDRDTEAFF

length: 13
size: -
D: -
V: TRBV6-5
J: TRBJ1-1
DNA: TGTGCCAGCAAAACAGACGGGAACACTGAAGCTTTCTTT
CDR3: CASKTDGNTEAFF

length: 14
size: few
D: -
V: TRBV19
J: TRBJ2-5
DNA: TGTGCCAGTAGTATCCAAGGACCCCAAGAGACCCAGTACTTC
CDR3: CASSIQGPQETQYF

length: 12
size: -
D: TRBD1
V: TRBV28
J: TRBJ1-2
DNA: TGTGCCAGCAGTCTCGGGACAGTAGGCTACACCTTC
CDR3: CASSLGTVGYTF

length: 13
size: many
D: TRBD1
V: TRBV25-1
J: TRBJ1-2
DNA: TGTGCCAGCAGGATGGACAGGGACTATGGCTACACCTTC
CDR3: CASRMDRDYGYTF

length: 14
size: few
D: -
V: TRBV20-1
J: TRBJ2-7
DNA: TGCAGTGCTAGGGAGACAGGAGCCCCGGGGGAGCAGTACTTC
CDR3: CSARETGAPGEQYF

length: 10
size: -
D: -
V: TRBV10-3
J: TRBJ2-7
DNA: TGTGCCAGCAGGACGGGGGAGCAGTACTTC
CDR3: CASRTGEQYF

length: 14
size: once
D: -
V: TRBV29-1
J: TRBJ2-3
DNA: TGCAGCGTTGAAGATAGGATAGGTTTTGCCTCGCAGTATTTT
CDR3: CSVEDRIGFASQYF

length: 15
size: -
D: -
V: TRBV20-1
J: TRBJ2-7
DNA: TGCAGTGCTAGTCGGGGGACCCAAACCGCCTACGAGCAGTACTTC
CDR3: CSASRGTQTAYEQYF

length: 16
size: -
D: TRBD2
V: TRBV11-2
J: TRBJ2-2
DNA: TGTGCCAGCAGCACGGGACTAGCGGGAGAAGCCGGGGAGCTGTTTTTT
CDR3: CASSTGLAGEAGELFF

length: 15
size: few
D: -
V: TRBV7-8
J: TRBJ1-6
DNA: TGTGCCAGCAGCTTAGCTACAGGGAGCAATTCACCCCTCCACTTT
CDR3: CASSLATGSNSPLHF

length: 12
size: few
D: -
V: TRBV7-3
J: TRBJ2-7
DNA: TGTGCCAGCAGCTTTAAGGGCTCCGAGCAGTACTTC
CDR3: CASSFKGSEQYF

length: 17
size: -
D: TRBD1
V: TRBV6-4
J: TRBJ1-5
DNA: TGTGCCAGCAGTTACCCCTCGGGACAGGGTATGGGCCAGCCCCAGCATTTT
CDR3: CASSYPSGQGMGQPQHF

length: 13
size: -
D: -
V: TRBV9
J: TRBJ1-1
DNA: TGTGCCAGCAGCGTTCTCGGCGACACTGAAGCTTTCTTT
CDR3: CASSVLGDTEAFF

length: 14
size: many
D: -
V: TRBV20-1
J: TRBJ1-3
DNA: TGCAGCGTTGCCCCGGACAGTACGGGAAACACCATATATTTT
CDR3: CSVAPDSTGNTIYF

length: 12
size: once
D: TRBD1
V: TRBV20-1
J: TRBJ1-2
DNA: TGCAGTGCTGCCGGGACAGGGGTCGGCTACACCTTC
CDR3: CSAAGTGVGYTF